The following is a T cell receptor (beta chain) sequence with its context. This sample is part of a study of blood T cell repertoires in COVID-19. On the study more broadly: The United States, Italy and Spain were the sources of the acute and convalescent COVID-19 samples. T cells, B-cell-depleted T cells, or PBMCs supplied cDNA or gDNA.

Per the authors' pipeline: Reference gene primer amplification yielded estimated nucleated cell counts. TCRdb's table, derived via immunoSEQ multiplex PCR, lists solely in-frame clones and lacks some. That table is the source of V, J and clone size, and D and trimming were worked out from the DNA. The top ten hold approximately 1.5% of the sample, which has approximately 300,000 clones, roughly 83% seen once. Germline V gene sequence: CDR1 SGDLS, CDR2 YYNGEE. This CDR3 region has 17 residues. V was pared by 3 bases and J by 0 bases, with 9 bases of the junction left unmatched. Sequencing was done on a sample of peripheral blood. The receptor's source is a woman aged 50 to 60 with acute or convalescent COVID-19. The chain employs TRBV9 and TRBJ2-5, with 9 nucleotides matching TRBD1. The CDR3 coding sequence is TGTGCCAGCAGCGCGACTCACAGGGGGCCGTACCAAGAGACCCAGTACTTC. It yields the protein CASSATHRGPYQETQYF.